This TCR beta chain emerged from a study of cytomegalovirus exposure and HLA in healthy donors. This clone was detected only a few times. With 60 Vbeta and 13 Jbeta primers, the PCR was carried out. TCRdb's table, derived via immunoSEQ multiplex PCR, lists solely in-frame clones and lacks some. The sample contains approximately 120,000 clones, 74% of which appear only once. The CDR3 totals 14 residues. Trimming cost V 3 bases and J 0 bases, with 8 bases left between them. Germline-derived CDR1 and CDR2 are SNHLY and FYNNEI. The sequenced material came from PBMCs. The rearrangement links TRBV2 to TRBJ1-1; D gene ambiguous. The TCR originated in a man aged 35 to 55 in good health and CMV-seropositive. The CDR3 DNA is TGTGCCAGCAGTGAGGTCCTAATGAACACTGAAGCTTTCTTT. Translation gives CASSEVLMNTEAFF.